These 9 T cell receptor beta chains were sequenced from one sample in a study of radiotherapy plus CTLA-4 blockade in lung cancer. TCRdb's table, derived via immunoSEQ multiplex PCR, lists solely in-frame clones and lacks some. The sample gives roughly 53,000 clones, 84% of which show up once; approximately 4.8% is in the top ten. Sequencing was performed on peripheral blood, taken from a patient treated with radiotherapy plus ipilimumab. The receptor set was obtained from a human donor with non-small cell lung cancer whose response to radiotherapy plus ipilimumab could not be evaluated.

The rearrangement uses TRBV19 and TRBJ2-1, with 7 bases that match TRBD2. With V trimmed by 6 bases and J by 5 bases, 10 bases remained unmatched. The germline V gene encodes CDR1 LNHDA and CDR2 SQIVND (reference sequence). The CDR3 totals 15 residues. The DNA for the CDR3 is TGTGCCAGTAGCGGCTGGCGGGAGAGAAACAATGAGCAGTTCTTC. This translates into CASSGWRERNNEQFF.

The rearrangement joins TRBV30 to TRBJ2-1; TRBD2 agrees at 10 bases. V lost 0 bases to trimming and J lost 9 bases; unmatched junction nucleotides: 11. The CDR3 covers 16 residues. Looked up from germline, CDR1 is GTSNPN and CDR2 is SVGIG (reference sequence). The CDR3 region has the DNA TGTGCCTGGAGTGTACTCCTAGCGGGAGATCAGGGTGAGCAGTTCTTC. Translation: CAWSVLLAGDQGEQFF. Full variable domain (missing parts from reference TRBV30 and TRBJ2-1): SQTIHQWPATLVQPVGSPLSLECTVEGTSNPNLYWYRQAAGRGLQLLFYSVGIGQISSEVPQNLSASRPQDRQFILSSKKLLLSDSGFYLCAWSVLLAGDQGEQFFGPGTRLTVL.

The chain is built from TRBV7-2 and TRBJ2-1, with unresolved D. CDR1 SGHTA and CDR2 FQGNSA come from the germline V gene. The CDR3 is 13 residues long. V was pared by 0 bases and J by 7 bases, with 7 bases between. In nucleotides, the CDR3 is TGTGCCAGCAGCTTAGCCAGGCCGAATGAGCAGTTCTTC. It yields the protein CASSLARPNEQFF.

In its sample, this clone was seen once. The rearrangement uses TRBV6-6 and TRBJ2-1; 8 bases line up with TRBD2. Germline lookup yields CDR1 MNHNY and CDR2 SVGAGI (reference sequence). The J segment lost 8 bases and the V segment lost 6 bases, leaving 6 bases of the junction unmatched. This CDR3 has 13 amino acids. The chain's CDR3 is CASSRTSIHEQFF. For the CDR3, the DNA is TGTGCCAGCAGCAGGACTAGCATCCATGAGCAGTTCTTC.

The V gene is TRBV9, the J gene TRBJ2-5; maybe TRBD2 (6 bases). The end of the DNA aligns better with TRBJ2-7, so the J call may be wrong. The germline V gene has CDR1 SGDLS and CDR2 YYNGEE. The CDR3 is 16 amino acids. As DNA, the CDR3 is TGTGCCAGCAGCGCGAATCCGGGACTCCCCTCCTACGAGCAGTACTTC. Residues: CASSANPGLPSYEQYF.

V is TRBV9 and J is TRBJ2-2; 8 bases align to TRBD1. V shed 3 bases and J 6 bases; nucleotides not matched to a gene: 7. The germline V gene encodes CDR1 SGDLS and CDR2 YYNGEE. This CDR3 has 15 residues. CDR3 DNA sequence: TGTGCCAGCAGCGGCGGACAGGGTGACGCCGGGGAGCTGTTTTTT. Translated, it gives CASSGGQGDAGELFF. Full variable domain (outside the CDR3, taken from reference TRBV9 and TRBJ2-2): DSGVTQTPKHLITATGQRVTLRCSPRSGDLSVYWYQQSLDQGLQFLIQYYNGEERAKGNILERFSAQQFPDLHSELNLSSLELGDSALYFCASSGGQGDAGELFFGEGSRLTVL.

This chain joins TRBV27 and TRBJ2-5; D may be TRBD1 (6 bases). Germline V gene data show CDR1 as MNHEY and CDR2 as SMNVEV (reference sequence). Trimming stripped 2 bases from V and 4 bases from J, with 17 bases between. CDR3 length equals 16 residues. CDR3 DNA sequence: TGTGCCAGCAGTTTAACCATAGGCAGGGGAATAGAGACCCAGTACTTC. This sequence encodes CASSLTIGRGIETQYF.

This clone came up a few times. V gene TRBV7-2 combines with J gene TRBJ2-7; 8 bases line up with TRBD2. Germline lookup yields CDR1 SGHTA and CDR2 FQGNSA. Losses at the gene ends were 5 bases for V and 4 bases for J; bases not matched to a gene: 7. This CDR3 has 14 amino acids. The DNA of the CDR3 is TGTGCCAGCAGCCTGAGCGGGAGCCTATACGAGCAGTACTTC. Its translation: CASSLSGSLYEQYF.

The chain combines TRBV30 with TRBJ1-2; TRBD1 aligns across 8 bases. The CDR3 length is 15 residues. Per germline, CDR1 GTSNPN and CDR2 SVGIG (reference sequence). V shed 7 bases and J 5 bases; nucleotides not matched to a gene: 15. This CDR3 is CAFPGTGTIQYGYTF. The CDR3 DNA follows: TGTGCCTTCCCCGGGACAGGAACTATCCAGTATGGCTACACCTTC.